Sequencing of this T cell receptor (beta chain) was carried out in a study of cytomegalovirus exposure and HLA in healthy donors. PCR involved 60 Vbeta and 13 Jbeta primers. Sequenced by immunoSEQ multiplex PCR; TCRdb stores in-frame clones only, minus some. The sample lists some 81,000 clones, around 70% occurring once. Germline CDR1 reads MDHEN; CDR2 reads SYDVKM. CDR3 length equals 14 residues. With 1 base removed from V and 4 bases from J, the gap between germline ends came to 11 bases. The sample taken for sequencing was PBMCs. The chain uses TRBV28 and TRBJ2-7; TRBD2 is a possible D gene (6 bases). The source of this sequence is a woman aged 40 to 50 in good health and CMV-seropositive. CDR3 amino acids: CASSLFAGRYEQYF. The CDR3 region has the DNA TGTGCCAGCAGTTTATTCGCAGGGAGGTACGAGCAGTACTTC.